This TCR beta chain stems from a study of blood T cell repertoires in COVID-19. The overall study: Acute and convalescent COVID-19 samples came from the United States, Italy and Spain. PBMCs, B-cell-depleted T cells, or T cells were the source of the cDNA or gDNA that made up the material.

Germline V gives CDR1 SGHNT, CDR2 YYREEE (reference sequence). With V trimmed by 0 bases and J by 6 bases, 9 bases remained unmatched. The length of the CDR3 is 18 residues. Per the original methods: How many nucleated cells were present was estimated from reference gene primer amplification. Clones were read by immunoSEQ multiplex PCR, and TCRdb kept only the in-frame ones, dropping some. V and J calls and clone size come straight from that table; D and trimming were deduced from the DNA. This sample has 85,000 to 130,000 clones, with roughly 84% found just once. The chain couples TRBV5-4 to TRBJ2-1; 13 nucleotides agree with TRBD2. The receptor was isolated from a man aged 55 to 70 with acute or convalescent COVID-19. Specimen: peripheral blood. The CDR3 here is CASSLAILGLAGINEQFF. The DNA of the CDR3 is TGTGCCAGCAGCTTGGCGATTCTGGGACTAGCGGGAATCAATGAGCAGTTCTTC.